A selection of T cell receptor beta chains follows, all from one sample in a study of T cells in Graves' hyperthyroidism and ophthalmopathy. TCRdb analysed the multiplex PCR reads with MiXCR anew, one entry per CDR3 protein. The repertoire holds about 500,000 distinct CDR3 sequences, with 15% to 20% as singletons. The sequenced material came from blood. These receptors were obtained from a woman in her late teens or twenties with Graves' hyperthyroidism. CDR3s include the opening cysteine and the closing phenylalanine or tryptophan. A D gene is named only where the DNA matches it firmly. The size field is filled for only some rows; it gives once, few, many or a size class.

>TRBD1|many|TRBV6-2/TRBV6-3|TRBJ1-1|14
TGTGCCAGCAACCTGGACAGGGCGGACACTGAAGCTTTCTTT
CASNLDRADTEAFF
>TRBD1|many|TRBV27|TRBJ1-1|16
TGTGCCAGCAGTATCGACAGGGGGCCGTCGAACACTGAAGCTTTCTTT
CASSIDRGPSNTEAFF
>TRBD2|few|TRBV29-1|TRBJ2-3|14
TGCAGCGTTGGGGTGTCTAGCGGGTTGGATACGCAGTATTTT
CSVGVSSGLDTQYF
>TRBD1|many|TRBV2|TRBJ1-5|15
TGTGCCAGCAGTGAAGACAGGGGCCCCAATCAGCCCCAGCATTTT
CASSEDRGPNQPQHF
>NA|NA|TRBV28|TRBJ2-6|17
TGTGCCAGCACCGGGACTCTAGGGGGACCTGGGGCCAACGTCCTGACTTTC
CASTGTLGGPGANVLTF
>TRBD1|many|TRBV7-9|TRBJ2-7|15
TGTGCCAGCAGCTCGGACAGGCGAAGCTCCTACGAGCAGTACTTC
CASSSDRRSSYEQYF
>NA|few|TRBV11-2|TRBJ2-2|15
TGTGCCAGCAGCTTATGGGCAGGAACGGCCGGGGAGCTGTTTTTT
CASSLWAGTAGELFF
>NA|many|TRBV27|TRBJ2-5|15
TGTGCCAGTAACAATATGGGGGGGCCACGGGAGACCCAGTACTTC
CASNNMGGPRETQYF
>TRBD1|many|TRBV7-9|TRBJ1-2|15
TGTGCCAGCAGCTTAGACGGCAGGGGGCTAGATGGCTACACCTTC
CASSLDGRGLDGYTF
>NA|many|TRBV10-2|TRBJ1-5|13
TGCGCCAGCAAACCAGGCAGGGCGCAGCCCCAGCATTTT
CASKPGRAQPQHF
>NA|many|TRBV27|TRBJ1-2|16
TGTGCCAGCAGTCCTTATGACAGGAAAGGAAACTATGGCTACACCTTC
CASSPYDRKGNYGYTF
>NA|NA|TRBV9|TRBJ1-3|13
TGTGCCAGCAGCGTAGCCGGAGGAAACACCATATATTTT
CASSVAGGNTIYF
>NA|NA|TRBV10-2|TRBJ2-2|12
TGCGCCAGCAGTGAAGTAGCTGGGGAGCTGTTTTTT
CASSEVAGELFF
>NA|NA|TRBV5-1|TRBJ2-6|18
TGCGCCAGCACCATGACCCTCGGTCAGGGGTCGGGGGCCAACGTCCTGACTTTC
CASTMTLGQGSGANVLTF
>NA|many|TRBV28|TRBJ2-3|14
TGTGCCAGCAGTTTGTTGGGGCCCGGTGATACGCAGTATTTT
CASSLLGPGDTQYF
>TRBD1|NA|TRBV14|TRBJ2-5|17
TGTGCCAGCAGCCAAAGATGGGGGACAGGGGCTGAAGAGACCCAGTACTTC
CASSQRWGTGAEETQYF
>NA|many|TRBV15|TRBJ2-7|14
TGTGCCACCAGCAGTGAGACAATCACCTACGAGCAGTACTTC
CATSSETITYEQYF
>NA|many|TRBV20-1|TRBJ1-5|15
TGCAGTGCCGGACGTGGGACCCATAGCAATCAGCCCCAGCATTTT
CSAGRGTHSNQPQHF
>NA|many|TRBV7-8|TRBJ2-1|16
TGTGCCAGCAGCTTGAGGAGGCAGGGAGGATTCAATGAGCAGTTCTTC
CASSLRRQGGFNEQFF
>NA|few|TRBV29-1|TRBJ2-7|13
TGCAGCGTTGAAAATCAGGAAACCTACGAGCAGTACTTC
CSVENQETYEQYF
>NA|many|TRBV4-3|TRBJ1-1|16
TGCGCCAGCAGCCAAGGCCTAAGGACCCCGAACACTGAAGCTTTCTTT
CASSQGLRTPNTEAFF
>NA|NA|TRBV5-1|TRBJ2-1|11
TGCGCCAGCAAGGCACTACAAAATCAGTTCTTC
CASKALQNQFF
>NA|many|TRBV6-1|TRBJ1-1|13
TGTGCCAGCGAAACAGGGTTCGACACTGAAGCTTTCTTT
CASETGFDTEAFF
>NA|many|TRBV12-3/TRBV12-4|TRBJ2-3|17
TGTGCCAGCAGTTTACGAATCAGGGGCGAGAGGACAGATACGCAGTATTTT
CASSLRIRGERTDTQYF
>TRBD1|NA|TRBV29-1|TRBJ2-4|13
TGCAGCGTAGGACAGGGGAGGAAAAACATTCAGTACTTC
CSVGQGRKNIQYF